Shown below are 7 T cell receptor beta chains from a single sample sequenced in a study of blood T cell repertoires in COVID-19. Produced via immunoSEQ multiplex PCR; TCRdb's table is partial and in-frame only. The sample consists of 380,000 or so clones, roughly 77% of them appearing once. The sample consisted of peripheral blood. These receptors were obtained from a human donor with acute or convalescent COVID-19. The donor label of this sample is uncertain.

This clone showed up just once. J is TRBJ1-6 and V is TRBV6-1, with TRBD1 as a possible D gene (5 bases). V lost 2 bases and J 9 bases, leaving 14 bases between the germline ends. CDR3 length: 15 residues. Per the germline V gene, CDR1 is MNHNS and CDR2 is SASEGT. The CDR3 nucleotides are TGTGCCAGCAGTGAAACTCAGGGTCACGGTTCACCCCTCCACTTT. Translation gives CASSETQGHGSPLHF.

CDR3 in DNA: TGTGCCAGCAGCTCCCAGGCCAATCAGCCCCAGCATTTT. The encoded protein is CASSSQANQPQHF. The chain carries TRBV28 and TRBJ1-5; D is unclear. V shed 6 bases and J shed 3 bases, with 9 bases lying between them. This CDR3 is 13 amino acids long. Germline loops: CDR1 MDHEN, CDR2 SYDVKM.

The chain couples TRBV5-4 to TRBJ2-5, with TRBD2 matching 8 bases. The V segment lost 2 bases and the J segment 5 bases; nucleotides outside the gene matches: 8. The germline gives CDR1 SGHNT, CDR2 YYREEE (reference sequence). There are 15 residues in the CDR3. CDR3 loop: CASSFGREALETQYF. In nucleotides, the CDR3 is TGTGCCAGCAGCTTCGGGCGGGAGGCGTTGGAGACCCAGTACTTC.

This rearrangement joins TRBV5-4 to TRBJ1-2, with D perhaps matching TRBD1 (6 bases). The CDR3 spans 14 residues. V was clipped by 1 base and J by 8 bases, with 15 bases between them. The germline CDR1 and CDR2 sequences are SGHNT and YYREEE (reference sequence). The CDR3 loop is CASSLLGQRRGYTF. The DNA of the CDR3 is TGTGCCAGCAGCTTGCTAGGACAGCGGAGAGGCTACACCTTC.

In its sample, this clone was seen a few times. This chain connects TRBV9 to TRBJ2-3, with 10 bases aligning to TRBD2. The CDR3 length is 14 residues. V dropped 0 bases and J dropped 10; count of bases not matched to a gene: 5. Germline lookup yields CDR1 SGDLS and CDR2 YYNGEE. CDR3 in amino acids: CASSVASGSYAQYF. The CDR3 DNA follows: TGTGCCAGCAGCGTAGCTAGCGGGAGTTATGCGCAGTATTTT. The variable domain in full, completed from reference TRBV9 and TRBJ2-3, reads DSGVTQTPKHLITATGQRVTLRCSPRSGDLSVYWYQQSLDQGLQFLIQYYNGEERAKGNILERFSAQQFPDLHSELNLSSLELGDSALYFCASSVASGSYAQYFGPGTRLTVL.

This chain joins TRBV2 and TRBJ2-7; the D gene is possibly TRBD1 (6 bases). The V end was cut by 4 bases, the J end by 4 bases, with 8 bases between. The CDR3 consists of 12 residues. Looked up from germline, CDR1 is SNHLY and CDR2 is FYNNEI. CDR3 coding DNA: TGTGCCAGCAGTGGGACAGTATACGAGCAGTACTTC. It is translated as CASSGTVYEQYF.

The chain joins TRBV6-1 to TRBJ1-1; TRBD1 is a possible D gene (5 bases). V gave up 3 bases and J gave up 4 bases, with 12 bases separating them. Germline values: CDR1 MNHNS, CDR2 SASEGT. This CDR3 contains 14 residues. The CDR3 DNA follows: TGTGCCAGCAGTGACGTAGGCGGGGGCACTGAAGCTTTCTTT. Translation: CASSDVGGGTEAFF.